This record looks at one T cell receptor beta chain sequence and its context. Its antigen is unidentified. Cyclophosphamide on days +3 and +4 followed busulfan-fludarabine conditioning and a marrow graft. CDR1 and CDR2 from the germline V gene are SGHTA and FQGNSA. There are 13 residues in the CDR3. V was clipped by 3 bases and J by 10 bases; unmatched bases: 2. The data stem from a study of T cells after posttransplantation cyclophosphamide. Findings of the study overall: Donor CD8+ memory clones often dominated recipient blood repertoires at later times. Recipient CMV seropositivity and CMV reactivation strongly tracked TRB clonality. TRB overlap between skin or GI tissue T cells and blood was limited.

Measured with immunoSEQ multiplex PCR; TCRdb has only the in-frame clones, and not every one. The sample has about 4,800 clones, around 70% seen once; the top ten hold around a sixth. The V and J genes are TRBV7-2 and TRBJ2-1, with 11 bases that match TRBD2. The TCR sequence derives from a male patient aged 55 to 69 who received an allogeneic stem cell transplant from an unrelated donor, was CMV-positive, and had acute GVHD only. Some of the T cells may derive from the graft donor. The sequenced sample was PBMCs, obtained 362 days after allogeneic stem cell transplant with posttransplant cyclophosphamide. DNA of the CDR3: TGTGCCAGCAGCTTGACTAGCGGGGTGGAGCAGTTCTTC. This gives the protein CASSLTSGVEQFF. The whole variable domain, remainder taken from reference TRBV7-2 and TRBJ2-1, is GAGVSQSPSNKVTEKGKDVELRCDPISGHTALYWYRQSLGQGLEFLIYFQGNSAPDKSGLPSDRFSAERTGGSVSTLTIQRTQQEDSAVYLCASSLTSGVEQFFGPGTRLTVL.